Many counts were recorded for the clone carrying this TCR beta chain. The data derive from a study of T-cell reconstitution after alpha-beta-depleted transplantation in children. Looked up from germline, CDR1 is SNHLY and CDR2 is FYNNEI. Trimming removed 4 bases from V and 2 bases from J, with 11 bases in between. This CDR3 has 14 residues. Unique molecular identifiers were incorporated during preparation of the TCRbeta library. MiXCR, run by TCRdb on the PCR reads, gives a single entry per CDR3 protein. The data show about 600,000 distinct CDR3 sequences, with about 21% seen just once and over 12% held by the top ten.

This rearrangement joins TRBV2 to TRBJ2-5; a possible D gene is TRBD2 (6 bases). The sequenced sample was PBMCs, mostly from graft donor cells, obtained 360 days after TCRalphabeta/CD19-depleted stem cell transplant. The TCR sequence derives from a boy younger than two who had a stem cell transplant for acute myeloid leukemia, so the T cells may come from the graft donor. The CDR3 spells CASSAEGWQETQYF. CDR3 DNA sequence: TGTGCCAGCAGTGCGGAGGGGTGGCAAGAGACCCAGTACTTC.